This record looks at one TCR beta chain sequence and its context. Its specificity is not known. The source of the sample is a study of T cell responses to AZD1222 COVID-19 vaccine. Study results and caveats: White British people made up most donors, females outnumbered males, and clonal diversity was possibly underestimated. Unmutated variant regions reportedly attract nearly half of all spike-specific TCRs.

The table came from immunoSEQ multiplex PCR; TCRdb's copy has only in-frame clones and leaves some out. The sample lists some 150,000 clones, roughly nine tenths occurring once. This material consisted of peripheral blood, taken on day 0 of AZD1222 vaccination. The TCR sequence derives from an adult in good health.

CDR3 in amino acids: CAISEGTGSYEQYF. The CDR3 coding sequence is TGTGCCATCAGTGAAGGGACAGGGTCCTACGAGCAGTACTTC. The chain employs TRBV10-3 and TRBJ2-7; 9 bases are a match to TRBD1. Trimming removed 3 bases from V and 1 base from J; junction bases left unmatched: 1. The CDR3 totals 14 residues. CDR1 and CDR2 from the germline V gene are ENHRY and SYGVKD.